This T cell receptor beta chain was recovered during a study of shared clonotypes between healthy human individuals. The study's findings and limits: Only blood samples were collected, and tissue repertoires likely differ.

TCRdb's table, derived via immunoSEQ multiplex PCR, lists solely in-frame clones and lacks some. The profile shows around 1,100,000 clones, 70% to 85% of them singletons. CDR3 length: 15 amino acids. The J segment lost 4 bases and the V segment lost 4 bases, leaving 6 bases of the junction unmatched. Germline V gene lookup returns CDR1 SGHRS and CDR2 YFSETQ. Comment on this clone: What it binds is unknown.

Sequenced input: memory CD4+ T cells from PBMCs. Subset meaning: CD45RA-negative fraction. The J gene is TRBJ2-3, the V gene TRBV5-1; 10 bases map to TRBD1. This TCR came from a man aged 18 to 29 in good health. Some clones in this sample may be carry-over from other donors' samples. CDR3 sequence: CASSPFGTGADTQYF. CDR3 in DNA: TGCGCCAGCAGCCCATTCGGGACAGGGGCAGATACGCAGTATTTT.